The clone carrying this T cell receptor (beta chain) was detected once. Looked up from germline, CDR1 is SGHTA and CDR2 is FQGNSA. This CDR3 region has 12 residues. V was pared by 5 bases and J by 6 bases, with 4 bases of the junction left unmatched. Primers for the PCR totalled 60 Vbeta and 13 Jbeta. Assay used: immunoSEQ multiplex PCR; TCRdb lists only in-frame clones, some missing. Of 90,000 to 120,000 clones listed, around 80% are singletons. The entry originates in a study of cytomegalovirus exposure and HLA in healthy donors. The sequence derives from a man in his thirties or forties in good health and CMV-seropositive. The genes are TRBV7-2 and TRBJ2-7; 7 bases are shared with TRBD1. The sample comprised PBMCs. This chain's CDR3 is CASSQQGSEQYF. The CDR3 DNA follows: TGTGCCAGCAGCCAACAGGGGAGCGAGCAGTACTTC.